The clone carrying this TCR beta chain was seen ten or more times. Amplified material comprised TCR beta CDR3 regions derived from RNA transcripts. An opening RT-PCR round employed HTBI primers and preceded a second-round multiplex PCR. Using its own MiXCR run on the multiplex PCR reads, TCRdb lists one record per CDR3 protein. Of 200,000 to 250,000 distinct CDR3 sequences in the sample, 29% were seen once. Excluded were patients with other autoimmune diseases, uncontrolled infections, pregnancy or lactation. This entry is derived from a study of Graves' ophthalmopathy and Graves' hyperthyroidism. About the research overall: Peripheral blood samples were taken at initial diagnosis, before any treatment.

V was clipped by 4 bases and J by 2 bases; unmatched bases: 2. Per the germline V gene, CDR1 is SGHRS and CDR2 is YFSETQ. The CDR3 runs to 13 residues. This TCR came from a man in his fifties with Graves' ophthalmopathy. The rearrangement uses TRBV5-1 and TRBJ1-2; TRBD1 agrees at 7 bases. Sequenced: peripheral blood. CDR3 in DNA: TGCGCCAGCAGCACGACAGGGAACTATGGCTACACCTTC. Protein sequence: CASSTTGNYGYTF.